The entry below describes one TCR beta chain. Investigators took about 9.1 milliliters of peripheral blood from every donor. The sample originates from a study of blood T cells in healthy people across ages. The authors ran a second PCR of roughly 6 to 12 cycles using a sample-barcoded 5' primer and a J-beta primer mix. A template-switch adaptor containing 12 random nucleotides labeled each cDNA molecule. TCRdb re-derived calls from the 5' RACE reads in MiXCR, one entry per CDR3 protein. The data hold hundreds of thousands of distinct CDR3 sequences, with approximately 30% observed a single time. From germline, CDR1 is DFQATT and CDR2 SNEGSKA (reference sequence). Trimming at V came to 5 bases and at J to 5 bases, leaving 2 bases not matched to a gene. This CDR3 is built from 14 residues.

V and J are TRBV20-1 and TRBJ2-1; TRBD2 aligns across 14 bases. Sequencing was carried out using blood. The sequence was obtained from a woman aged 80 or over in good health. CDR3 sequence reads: CSAPTSGRDNEQFF. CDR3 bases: TGCAGTGCTCCGACTAGCGGGAGGGACAATGAGCAGTTCTTC.